Listed here are 24 T cell receptor beta chains from one sample, sequenced in a study of blood T cell repertoires in COVID-19. Produced via immunoSEQ multiplex PCR; TCRdb's table is partial and in-frame only. Found here are approximately 210,000 clones, 80% to 90% of them singletons; the top ten hold about 15%. Material for sequencing was PBMCs or T cells enriched from blood (not recorded which). These receptors all come from a woman between 50 and 59 years old with acute COVID-19.

The V gene is TRBV28, the J gene TRBJ2-1; the D gene is possibly TRBD2 (5 bases). Trimming removed 5 bases from V and 5 bases from J, with 16 bases in between. This CDR3 has 15 residues. Germline V gene data show CDR1 as MDHEN and CDR2 as SYDVKM. CDR3 in amino acids: CASSPSRRADNEQFF. CDR3 bases: TGTGCCAGCAGTCCGAGCCGGCGGGCCGACAATGAGCAGTTCTTC.

The gene calls are TRBV28 and TRBJ1-2; tentative D call: TRBD1 (5 bases). The CDR3 sequence is 14 residues long. Germline V CDR1 and CDR2: MDHEN, SYDVKM. V lost 7 bases to trimming and J lost 2 bases, with 14 bases between them. The CDR3 protein is CASTLGARNYGYTF. The CDR3 DNA reads as TGTGCCAGCACCCTTGGGGCCAGGAACTATGGCTACACCTTC.

The V gene is TRBV5-1, the J gene TRBJ2-1; TRBD1 matches 7 bases. The CDR3 totals 15 residues. J lost 4 bases, V lost 5 bases, and 9 bases had no gene match. Germline assignment: CDR1 SGHRS and CDR2 YFSETQ. CDR3 coding DNA: TGCGCCAGCAGGCCTACAGGGGACAGTTACAATGAGCAGTTCTTC. It specifies CASRPTGDSYNEQFF.

This clone has just one count. This rearrangement joins TRBV20-1 to TRBJ1-2, with unresolved D. The ends were cut back, 6 bases at V and 4 bases at J, with 6 bases in the middle. In germline, CDR1 is DFQATT, CDR2 SNEGSKA (reference sequence). This CDR3 spans 10 amino acids. Here the CDR3 reads CSAASYGYTF. CDR3 in DNA: TGCAGTGCGGCTTCCTATGGCTACACCTTC.

V usage is TRBV7-3 and J usage is TRBJ2-5; 11 nucleotides agree with TRBD2. The CDR3 is 16 amino acids. Germline values: CDR1 SGHTA, CDR2 FQGTGA. V was clipped by 2 bases and J by 2 bases; unmatched bases: 4. In nucleotides, the CDR3 is TGTGCCAGCAGCTTACGGGGGACTAGCGGACAAGAGACCCAGTACTTC. Its protein is CASSLRGTSGQETQYF.

The chain recombines TRBV7-8 with TRBJ2-5; no clear D. The CDR3 loop spans 12 amino acids. V lost 2 bases, J lost 2 bases, and 3 bases lay in between. The germline V gene has CDR1 SGHVS and CDR2 FQNEAQ. CDR3 sequence: CASSLIQETQYF. The CDR3 nucleotides are TGTGCCAGCAGCTTAATACAAGAGACCCAGTACTTC.

The V gene is TRBV28, the J gene TRBJ2-7; 15 nucleotides agree with TRBD2. The J segment lost 8 bases and the V segment lost 4 bases, leaving 6 bases of the junction unmatched. Germline CDR1 and CDR2: MDHEN and SYDVKM. This CDR3 spans 15 amino acids. The CDR3 coding sequence is TGTGCCAGCAGTTCCTCCGGGACTAGCGGGAGGCAGCAGTACTTC. It encodes CASSSSGTSGRQQYF.

V usage is TRBV18 and J usage is TRBJ2-3; 7 nucleotides match TRBD2. Looked up from germline, CDR1 is KGHSH and CDR2 is LQKENI. This CDR3 has 16 residues. With V trimmed by 3 bases and J by 1 base, 7 bases remained unmatched. The CDR3 DNA reads as TGTGCCAGCTCACCGTCTAGCGGCGGCGGCACAGATACGCAGTATTTT. The encoded protein is CASSPSSGGGTDTQYF.

This rearrangement joins TRBV29-1 to TRBJ1-5; 9 bases align to TRBD1. Germline CDR1 SQVTM, CDR2 ANQGSEA. This CDR3 has 13 residues. With V trimmed by 7 bases and J by 6 bases, 7 bases remained unmatched. CDR3 in DNA: TGCAGCGCAACGGGACAGGGAGGTCAGCCCCAGCATTTT. Protein product: CSATGQGGQPQHF.

The V and J genes are TRBV7-8 and TRBJ2-7; 9 nucleotides agree with TRBD2. The CDR3 has 15 residues. The J segment lost 2 bases and the V segment lost 5 bases, leaving 7 bases of the junction unmatched. The germline CDR1 and CDR2 sequences are SGHVS and FQNEAQ. DNA of the CDR3: TGTGCCAGCAGCAGAACGGGACTAGCAACCTACGAGCAGTACTTC. Protein product: CASSRTGLATYEQYF.

The chain is built from TRBV18 and TRBJ2-2, with 7 bases matching TRBD2. Germline V gene lookup returns CDR1 KGHSH and CDR2 LQKENI. V trimming: 0 bases; J trimming: 0 bases; junction bases outside the gene matches: 1. This CDR3 region has 16 residues. The CDR3 bases are TGTGCCAGCTCACCACCGGGAGGGCCGAACACCGGGGAGCTGTTTTTT. Protein: CASSPPGGPNTGELFF.

The V call is TRBV9, the J call TRBJ2-7; 10 positions agree with TRBD2. V gave up 4 bases and J gave up 6 bases; unmatched junction bases: 13. The germline V gene encodes CDR1 SGDLS and CDR2 YYNGEE. The CDR3 has 16 residues. CDR3 coding DNA: TGTGCCAGCAGCTCCAACCAGGCTAGCGGGAGTTTCGAGCAGTACTTC. Translation: CASSSNQASGSFEQYF.

This clone has a count of ten or more. This chain uses TRBV29-1 with TRBJ2-1; tentative D call: TRBD2 (6 bases). Germline V CDR1 and CDR2: SQVTM, ANQGSEA. V was trimmed by 7 bases and J by 3 bases, leaving 19 bases between them. The CDR3 runs to 15 residues. CDR3 protein: CSAPLSGWSYNEQFF. The CDR3 DNA sequence: TGCAGCGCCCCCCTGAGCGGGTGGAGCTACAATGAGCAGTTCTTC.

The chain recombines TRBV11-3 with TRBJ1-1, with D unresolved. Germline loops: CDR1 SGHNT, CDR2 YENEEA. CDR3 size: 13 residues. The V end lost 3 bases, the J end lost 1 base, and 6 bases lay between the germline ends. CDR3 nucleotide sequence: TGTGCCAGCAGCTTTTCGGGGAACACTGAAGCTTTCTTT. Translated, it gives CASSFSGNTEAFF.

V is TRBV28 and J is TRBJ2-7, with a possible D match to TRBD1 (5 bases). This CDR3 has 14 residues. Germline assignment: CDR1 MDHEN and CDR2 SYDVKM. Trimming shortened V by 3 bases and J by 2 bases, and 11 bases separated the two germline ends. CDR3 residues: CASSFPAGPYEQYF. The CDR3 DNA reads as TGTGCCAGCAGTTTCCCCGCAGGGCCCTACGAGCAGTACTTC.

This clone has just a few counts. This chain's CDR3 is CASSEYRGGQPQHF. CDR3 DNA: TGTGCCAGCAGTGAGTATAGGGGGGGTCAGCCCCAGCATTTT. The gene calls are TRBV2 and TRBJ1-5, with D perhaps TRBD1 (6 bases). This CDR3 has 14 residues. Germline V gene sequence: CDR1 SNHLY, CDR2 FYNNEI. V was cut by 3 bases and J by 6 bases, with 12 bases left in between.

The J gene is TRBJ2-2, the V gene TRBV19, with a tentative D call TRBD1 (7 bases). CDR1 and CDR2 from the germline V gene are LNHDA and SQIVND (reference sequence). The CDR3 loop spans 16 amino acids. The V end was cut by 6 bases, the J end by 5 bases, with 19 bases between. CDR3 sequence reads: CASSNQGGPGTGELFF. Written as DNA, the CDR3 is TGTGCCAGTAGCAATCAGGGGGGCCCAGGGACCGGGGAGCTGTTTTTT.

This sequence joins TRBV2 and TRBJ2-7; weak D call: TRBD1 (6 bases). The length of the CDR3 is 15 residues. Trimming stripped 1 base from V and 0 bases from J, with 10 bases between. The germline V gene has CDR1 SNHLY and CDR2 FYNNEI. CDR3 sequence reads: CASSEGQGFSYEQYF. CDR3 bases: TGTGCCAGCAGTGAAGGGCAGGGGTTCTCCTACGAGCAGTACTTC.

The J gene is TRBJ2-7, the V gene TRBV28; tentative D call: TRBD1 (6 bases). CDR1 is MDHEN and CDR2 is SYDVKM in the germline V gene. This CDR3 spans 15 amino acids. Deletions cut 5 bases from V and 2 bases from J, with 16 bases between. The CDR3 reads CASSQGWDITYEQYF. The CDR3 DNA is TGTGCCAGCAGTCAGGGGTGGGACATCACCTACGAGCAGTACTTC.

The CDR3 is CASSSAGGAYTEAFF. DNA of the CDR3: TGTGCCAGCAGTTCAGCAGGGGGCGCGTACACTGAAGCTTTCTTT. The V gene is TRBV28, the J gene TRBJ1-1, with 8 bases lining up with TRBD1. Germline V gene sequence: CDR1 MDHEN, CDR2 SYDVKM. The J segment lost 3 bases and the V segment lost 4 bases, leaving 7 bases of the junction unmatched. CDR3 length equals 15 residues.

This clone was observed at least ten times. The chain links TRBV2 to TRBJ1-4; tentative D call: TRBD1 (5 bases). V was pared by 6 bases and J by 7 bases, with 18 bases between. Germline lookup yields CDR1 SNHLY and CDR2 FYNNEI. There are 15 residues in the CDR3. The CDR3 sequence: CASSGQLSLGEKLFF. The DNA of the CDR3 is TGTGCCAGCAGCGGACAATTATCTCTTGGTGAAAAACTGTTTTTT.

V is TRBV11-3 and J is TRBJ2-2, with 7 bases fitting TRBD1. The length of the CDR3 is 14 residues. V was clipped by 6 bases and J by 6 bases; unmatched bases: 7. Germline CDR1 and CDR2: SGHNT and YENEEA. The CDR3 DNA is TGTGCCAGCAGTCGACAGGGAAAGGCCGGGGAGCTGTTTTTT. It is translated as CASSRQGKAGELFF.

V gene TRBV7-8 combines with J gene TRBJ2-2; D is unresolved. CDR3 length equals 14 residues. Germline V CDR1 and CDR2: SGHVS, FQNEAQ. The V gene lost 1 base and the J gene lost 5 bases, with 8 bases spanning the gap. The CDR3 region has the DNA TGTGCCAGCAGCTTAGTGGAGTTGACCGGGGAGCTGTTTTTT. Translating gives CASSLVELTGELFF.

The chain is built from TRBV7-6 and TRBJ2-7; maybe TRBD1 (6 bases). Per germline, CDR1 SGHVS and CDR2 FNYEAQ. The ends were cut back, 5 bases at V and 6 bases at J, with 17 bases in the middle. This CDR3 has 14 amino acids. CDR3 bases: TGTGCCAGCAGCGGTACCCCTTTAGGGGGCGAGCAGTACTTC. It encodes CASSGTPLGGEQYF.